The TCR beta chain under discussion was sequenced for a study of cytomegalovirus exposure and HLA in healthy donors. Trimming stripped 6 bases from V and 5 bases from J, with 16 bases between. The CDR3 runs 14 residues. Germline values: CDR1 MNHEY, CDR2 SMNVEV (reference sequence). 60 Vbeta and 13 Jbeta primers were used in PCR. Sequencing was performed with immunoSEQ multiplex PCR; in TCRdb, only in-frame clones are kept and a portion is missing. The sample consists of over 75,000 clones, about four fifths of them appearing once. V gene TRBV27 combines with J gene TRBJ2-5, with D tentatively TRBD2 (5 bases). Sequencing was carried out using PBMCs. This sequence was found in a woman younger than 30 in good health and CMV-seropositive. CDR3 sequence reads: CASSAYPGWETQYF. In DNA, the CDR3 is TGTGCCAGCAGCGCCTACCCGGGGTGGGAGACCCAGTACTTC.